The next 24 T cell receptor beta chains were all read from a single sample in a study of T cells in Graves' hyperthyroidism and ophthalmopathy. Amplified regions were TCR beta CDR3 sequences from RNA transcripts. First-round RT-PCR targeting the TCR CDR3 was performed with the HTBI primer set. TCRdb passed the multiplex PCR reads through MiXCR, listing each CDR3 protein once. The sample consists of 300,000 to 350,000 distinct CDR3 sequences, roughly a fifth of them appearing once. Sequenced sample: blood. Every receptor here comes from a woman in her forties or fifties with Graves' hyperthyroidism.

This clonotype was recorded a few times. A much larger clone differs by one base, so this may be a read error. CDR3 amino acids: CTSSSGTGTEAFF. CDR3 nucleotides: TGTACCAGCAGCTCTGGGACAGGTACTGAAGCTTTCTTT. The chain is built from TRBV11-3 and TRBJ1-1; 8 bases fit TRBD1. The CDR3 has 13 amino acids. Germline CDR1 SGHNT, CDR2 YENEEA.

Details on this clonotype: Just one base apart from a much larger clone, this may be a read error. The V call is TRBV7-9, the J call TRBJ2-7; D unresolved. CDR3 length: 12 residues. Per the germline V gene, CDR1 is SEHNR and CDR2 is FQNEAQ (reference sequence). V dropped 6 bases and J dropped 3 bases, with 9 bases sitting between them. CDR3 DNA sequence: TGTGCCAGCAGTGAAACACTCTACGAGCAGTACTTC. This translates into CASSETLYEQYF.

This clonotype has at least ten counts. This rearrangement joins TRBV27 to TRBJ2-1, with 13 bases lining up with TRBD2. Germline CDR1 reads MNHEY; CDR2 reads SMNVEV (reference sequence). Unmatched junction bases numbered 15, after V lost 1 base and J lost 3 bases. This CDR3 spans 21 amino acids. The CDR3 protein is CASSLFSIQLAGGPNYNEQFF. The CDR3 nucleotides read TGTGCCAGCAGTTTATTTTCTATCCAACTAGCGGGAGGGCCGAACTACAATGAGCAGTTCTTC.

V usage is TRBV19 and J usage is TRBJ1-5, with 9 bases fitting TRBD1. Per germline, CDR1 LNHDA and CDR2 SQIVND (reference sequence). With V trimmed by 7 bases and J by 0 bases, 10 bases remained unmatched. The CDR3 contains 17 residues. The CDR3 DNA sequence: TGTGCCAGTATGGTACGGGACAGGGACTATAGCAATCAGCCCCAGCATTTT. Encoded protein: CASMVRDRDYSNQPQHF.

V gene TRBV7-2 combines with J gene TRBJ1-1, with D hard to call. V lost 3 bases and J 6 bases, leaving 11 bases between the germline ends. The CDR3 loop spans 13 amino acids. CDR1 is SGHTA, CDR2 FQGNSA, per germline. In nucleotides, the CDR3 is TGTGCCAGCAGCTTTGAATCCCACCCTGAAGCTTTCTTT. This gives the protein CASSFESHPEAFF.

This chain links TRBV2 with TRBJ1-2; unclear D gene. V lost 3 bases and J 8 bases, leaving 13 bases between the germline ends. The CDR3 extends over 13 amino acids. Germline V gene data show CDR1 as SNHLY and CDR2 as FYNNEI. This chain's CDR3 is CASSDTRTAGYTF. The CDR3 DNA sequence: TGTGCCAGCAGTGATACTCGGACGGCCGGCTACACCTTC.

This clonotype has more than one count but fewer than ten. CDR3 loop: CASSQARGIMETQYF. The CDR3 DNA reads TGTGCCAGCAGCCAAGCGCGGGGGATCATGGAGACCCAGTACTTC. The chain uses TRBV3-1 and TRBJ2-5; 7 bases map to TRBD2. Germline V gene data show CDR1 as LGHDT and CDR2 as YNNKEL (reference sequence). V gave up 1 base and J gave up 5 bases; unmatched junction bases: 7. This CDR3 region has 15 residues.

Here the CDR3 DNA reads TGCGCCAGCAGCGCCACAGGAGGACAGGTTAGGAATGAGCAGTTCTTC. Translated: CASSATGGQVRNEQFF. This chain joins TRBV5-1 and TRBJ2-1; 7 bases agree with TRBD1. The CDR3 is 16 amino acids. Trimming cost V 4 bases and J 7 bases; bases outside gene matches: 14. The germline gives CDR1 SGHRS, CDR2 YFSETQ.

A few counts support this clonotype. V and J are TRBV12-3 or TRBV12-4 and TRBJ2-3, with TRBD2 identical over 7 bases. This CDR3 has 14 amino acids. J lost 4 bases, V lost 7 bases, and 8 bases had no gene match. CDR3 bases: TGTGCCAGCAAGCGGGATACGGGCGCAGATACGCAGTATTTT. Protein product: CASKRDTGADTQYF.

This clonotype was found many times. The chain has TRBV29-1 and TRBJ2-1; 7 positions match TRBD2. V shed 7 bases and J 7 bases; nucleotides not matched to a gene: 10. Germline assignment: CDR1 SQVTM and CDR2 ANQGSEA. CDR3 length: 13 residues. CDR3 amino acids: CSASAAGVNEQFF. DNA of the CDR3: TGCAGCGCTTCGGCTGCGGGGGTAAATGAGCAGTTCTTC.

This clonotype was seen at least ten times. The chain carries TRBV4-1 and TRBJ2-7; D not resolved. CDR1 is MGHRA, CDR2 YSYEKL, per germline. This CDR3 is 15 amino acids long. Trimming left V 0 bases short and J 7 bases short, with 16 bases between. CDR3 amino acids: CASSQEVQKVLEQYF. CDR3 nucleotides: TGCGCCAGCAGCCAAGAAGTACAGAAGGTTCTTGAGCAGTACTTC.

This clonotype was counted ten times or more. The chain carries TRBV6-1 and TRBJ2-2; no clear D. Germline V CDR1 and CDR2: MNHNS, SASEGT. V shed 6 bases and J shed 3 bases, with 11 bases lying between them. The CDR3 covers 14 residues. Here the CDR3 DNA reads TGTGCCAGCAGCTATAAATGGGACACCGGGGAGCTGTTTTTT. Protein: CASSYKWDTGELFF.

The chain employs TRBV6-1 and TRBJ2-5; 11 bases agree with TRBD2. Germline trimming cut 6 bases from V and 5 bases from J; bases unmatched to any gene: 17. CDR1 and CDR2 from the germline V gene are MNHNS and SASEGT. CDR3 length: 18 residues. The CDR3, as DNA: TGTGCCAGCAGGAATTTCATTAGCGGGGGGGCGTTTTACGAGACCCAGTACTTC. Amino acids: CASRNFISGGAFYETQYF.

The V call is TRBV28, the J call TRBJ2-6; D unclear. CDR1 is MDHEN, CDR2 SYDVKM, per germline. The CDR3 sequence is 16 residues long. Trimming removed 3 bases at V and 3 bases at J, with 12 bases between. DNA for the CDR3: TGTGCCAGCAGTTTTGTTGAGGTCTTTGGGGCCAACGTCCTGACTTTC. Translation gives CASSFVEVFGANVLTF.

This clonotype appeared many times. The CDR3 nucleotides read TGCAGTGCGGGGACTAGCGGGGGTACAGATACGCAGTATTTT. Translated: CSAGTSGGTDTQYF. The chain couples TRBV20-1 to TRBJ2-3; TRBD2 matches at 14 bases. The length of the CDR3 is 14 residues. Germline V gene sequence: CDR1 DFQATT, CDR2 SNEGSKA (reference sequence). Trimming removed 6 bases from V and 3 bases from J; junction bases left unmatched: 2.

The sample holds many counts of this clonotype. The CDR3 bases are TGCAGCGTTGAAGATGGAGGGGATGAGACCCAGTACTTC. It specifies CSVEDGGDETQYF. The gene calls are TRBV29-1 and TRBJ2-5; maybe TRBD2 (6 bases). This CDR3 has 13 residues. Germline V gene sequence: CDR1 SQVTM, CDR2 ANQGSEA. V lost 0 bases and J lost 5, with 10 bases in between.

The chain recombines TRBV12-3 or TRBV12-4 with TRBJ1-5, with 10 positions matching TRBD1. V lost 4 bases and J lost 6; bases outside the gene matches: 6. CDR3 length: 15 residues. The CDR3 sequence: CASSYGTGDSQPQHF. The CDR3, as DNA: TGTGCCAGCAGTTACGGGACAGGGGATTCTCAGCCCCAGCATTTT.

This clonotype was recorded at least ten times. The chain is built from TRBV2 and TRBJ1-5, with a weak D call TRBD1 (6 bases). Germline CDR1 is SNHLY and CDR2 is FYNNEI. V was pared by 6 bases and J by 4 bases, with 10 bases between. The CDR3 runs 13 residues. In DNA, the CDR3 is TGTGCCAGCAGAGCACAGGGAAATCAGCCCCAGCATTTT. This translates into CASRAQGNQPQHF.

The chain employs TRBV19 and TRBJ1-1, with no clear D. Germline loops: CDR1 LNHDA, CDR2 SQIVND (reference sequence). The CDR3 consists of 11 residues. V was clipped by 2 bases and J by 8 bases, with 6 bases between them. The CDR3 DNA follows: TGTGCCAGTAGTATATCTGCGGAAGCTTTCTTT. Protein sequence: CASSISAEAFF.

This clonotype has ten or more counts. The junction differs from germline at one of its ends, possibly a read error. This chain connects TRBV12-3 or TRBV12-4 to TRBJ2-7; 7 positions agree with TRBD1. The CDR3 totals 14 residues. The CDR3 loop is CASSLGDSSYEQYF. The CDR3 coding sequence is TGTGCCAGCAGCTTAGGGGACAGCTCCTACGAGCAGTACTTC.

The rearrangement uses TRBV4-1 and TRBJ1-3; the D gene is possibly TRBD1 (5 bases). Germline CDR1 reads MGHRA; CDR2 reads YSYEKL. Trimming pared 1 base from V and 4 bases from J, leaving 17 bases between. This CDR3 is built from 17 residues. The CDR3: CASSQGGLLQGGNTIYF. CDR3 bases: TGCGCCAGCAGCCAAGGGGGACTCTTGCAGGGAGGAAACACCATATATTTT.

This clonotype was observed at least ten times. The chain has TRBV4-1 and TRBJ1-1; 7 nucleotides line up with TRBD1. Germline CDR1 reads MGHRA; CDR2 reads YSYEKL. J gave up 8 bases and V 3 bases, and 9 bases lay outside the gene matches. The CDR3 consists of 14 residues. CDR3 residues: CASSQTWDRGEAFF. CDR3 bases: TGCGCCAGCAGCCAGACTTGGGACAGAGGGGAAGCTTTCTTT.

This clonotype was counted ten times or more. V and J are TRBV2 and TRBJ2-7; D is perhaps TRBD1 (5 bases). V lost 10 bases to trimming and J lost 2 bases, with 21 bases between them. From germline, CDR1 is SNHLY and CDR2 FYNNEI. This CDR3 comprises 15 residues. The CDR3 spells CAITPTGQLAYEQYF. The CDR3 bases are TGTGCCATCACTCCTACAGGTCAATTAGCCTACGAGCAGTACTTC.

This clonotype showed up just a few times. This chain uses TRBV4-1 with TRBJ2-1, with D maybe TRBD2 (6 bases). Trimming took 2 bases from V and 4 from J, leaving 12 bases between them. Germline V gene data show CDR1 as MGHRA and CDR2 as YSYEKL. This CDR3 comprises 15 residues. In DNA form, the CDR3 reads TGCGCCAGCAGCCAAACGTTGGCGGGGTACAATGAGCAGTTCTTC. Encoded protein: CASSQTLAGYNEQFF.